A selection of T cell receptor beta chains follows, all from one sample in a study of T cell responses to AZD1222 COVID-19 vaccine. The repertoire was sequenced with immunoSEQ multiplex PCR; TCRdb's copy has only in-frame clones and lacks some. Among 100,000 to 150,000 clones, more than 85% were seen once, and the ten largest hold about 5%. The sample consisted of peripheral blood, taken on day 0 of AZD1222 vaccination. These receptors came from an adult in good health. The CDR3 runs from the conserved cysteine through the conserved F or W. Each record gives: CDR3 protein, CDR3 DNA, J gene, D gene, clone size, V gene. D genes are given only for firm matches. The size of a clone is reported for some rows only, either as once, few or many, or as a class for expanded clones.

cdr3_aa: CASSQGQNLLLETQYF
cdr3_nt: TGCGCCAGCAGCCAAGGGCAGAATTTACTTCTAGAGACCCAGTACTTC
j_call: TRBJ2-5
d_call: .
clone_size: .
v_call: TRBV4-1

cdr3_aa: CSASAVNTEAFF
cdr3_nt: TGCAGCGCATCAGCCGTGAACACTGAAGCTTTCTTT
j_call: TRBJ1-1
d_call: .
clone_size: .
v_call: TRBV29-1

cdr3_aa: CATSWGLNTEAFF
cdr3_nt: TGTGCCACGAGTTGGGGGTTGAACACTGAAGCTTTCTTT
j_call: TRBJ1-1
d_call: .
clone_size: .
v_call: TRBV19

cdr3_aa: CAWEFGTGDPEQYF
cdr3_nt: TGTGCCTGGGAATTCGGGACAGGAGATCCCGAGCAGTACTTC
j_call: TRBJ2-7
d_call: TRBD1
clone_size: .
v_call: TRBV30

cdr3_aa: CASSLGPIGSNEKLFF
cdr3_nt: TGTGCCAGCAGCTTAGGCCCAATTGGTTCGAATGAAAAACTGTTTTTT
j_call: TRBJ1-4
d_call: .
clone_size: few
v_call: TRBV13

cdr3_aa: CASSYSSVDFNTEAFF
cdr3_nt: TGTGCCAGCAGTTACTCGAGCGTTGATTTCAACACTGAAGCTTTCTTT
j_call: TRBJ1-1
d_call: .
clone_size: .
v_call: TRBV6-6

cdr3_aa: CASSPGISEQYF
cdr3_nt: TGTGCCAGTAGTCCAGGGATCTCCGAGCAGTACTTC
j_call: TRBJ2-7
d_call: .
clone_size: .
v_call: TRBV19

cdr3_aa: CASSPFSGANVLTF
cdr3_nt: TGCGCCAGCAGCCCCTTCTCTGGGGCCAACGTCCTGACTTTC
j_call: TRBJ2-6
d_call: .
clone_size: .
v_call: TRBV5-1

cdr3_aa: CASSLARSYGYTF
cdr3_nt: TGTGCCAGCAGCTTAGCCCGAAGCTATGGCTACACCTTC
j_call: TRBJ1-2
d_call: .
clone_size: .
v_call: TRBV13

cdr3_aa: CASSVGGVTNEKLFF
cdr3_nt: TGTGCCAGCAGCGTAGGGGGGGTAACTAATGAAAAACTGTTTTTT
j_call: TRBJ1-4
d_call: .
clone_size: .
v_call: TRBV9